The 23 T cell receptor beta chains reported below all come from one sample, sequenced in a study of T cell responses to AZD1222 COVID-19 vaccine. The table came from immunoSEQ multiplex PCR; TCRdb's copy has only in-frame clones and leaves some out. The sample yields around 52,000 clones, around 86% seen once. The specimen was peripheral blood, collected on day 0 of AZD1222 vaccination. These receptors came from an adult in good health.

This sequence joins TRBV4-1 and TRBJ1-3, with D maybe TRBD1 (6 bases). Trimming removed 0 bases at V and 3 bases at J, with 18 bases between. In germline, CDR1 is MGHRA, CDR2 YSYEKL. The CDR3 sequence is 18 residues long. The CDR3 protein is CASSQDGQGFFGGNTIYF. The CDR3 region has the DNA TGCGCCAGCAGCCAAGATGGCCAGGGGTTTTTCGGTGGAAACACCATATATTTT.

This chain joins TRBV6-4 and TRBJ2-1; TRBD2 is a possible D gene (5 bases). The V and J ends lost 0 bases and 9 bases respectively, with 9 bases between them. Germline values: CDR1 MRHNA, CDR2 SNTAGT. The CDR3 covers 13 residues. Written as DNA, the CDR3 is TGTGCCAGCAGTGACTCGAGAGGAGGTGAGCAGTTCTTC. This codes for CASSDSRGGEQFF.

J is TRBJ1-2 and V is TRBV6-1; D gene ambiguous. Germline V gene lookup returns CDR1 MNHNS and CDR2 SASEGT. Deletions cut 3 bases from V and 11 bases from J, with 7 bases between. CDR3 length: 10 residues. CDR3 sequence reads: CASSEAGYTF. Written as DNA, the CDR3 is TGTGCCAGCAGTGAGGCAGGATACACCTTC.

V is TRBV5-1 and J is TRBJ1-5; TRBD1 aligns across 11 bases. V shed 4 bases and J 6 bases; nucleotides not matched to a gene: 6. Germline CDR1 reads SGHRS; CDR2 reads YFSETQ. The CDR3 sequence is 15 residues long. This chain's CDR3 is CASSPEGTGGQPQHF. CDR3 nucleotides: TGCGCCAGCAGCCCCGAGGGGACAGGGGGTCAGCCCCAGCATTTT.

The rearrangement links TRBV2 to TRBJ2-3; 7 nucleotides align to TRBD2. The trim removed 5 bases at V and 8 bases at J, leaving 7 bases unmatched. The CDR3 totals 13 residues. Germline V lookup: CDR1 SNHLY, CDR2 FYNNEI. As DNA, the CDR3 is TGTGCCAGCAGTAGGGAGGGTGGCGGTACGCAGTATTTT. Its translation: CASSREGGGTQYF.

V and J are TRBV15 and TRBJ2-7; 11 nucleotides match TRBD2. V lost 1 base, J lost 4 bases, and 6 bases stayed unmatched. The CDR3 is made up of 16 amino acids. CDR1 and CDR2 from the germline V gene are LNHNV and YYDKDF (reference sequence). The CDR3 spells CATSRGGSGRVYEQYF. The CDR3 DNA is TGTGCCACCAGCAGAGGCGGTAGCGGGAGGGTTTACGAGCAGTACTTC.

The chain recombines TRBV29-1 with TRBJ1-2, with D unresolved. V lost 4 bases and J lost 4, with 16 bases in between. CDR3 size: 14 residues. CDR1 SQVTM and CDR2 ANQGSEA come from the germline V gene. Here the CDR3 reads CSVVSGPILYGYTF. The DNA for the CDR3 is TGCAGCGTTGTTTCAGGCCCAATCCTCTATGGCTACACCTTC.

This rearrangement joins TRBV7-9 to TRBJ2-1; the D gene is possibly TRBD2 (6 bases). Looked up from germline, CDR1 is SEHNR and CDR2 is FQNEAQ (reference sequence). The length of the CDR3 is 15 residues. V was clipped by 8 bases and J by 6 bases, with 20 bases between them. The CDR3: CASLSGSIGGNEQFF. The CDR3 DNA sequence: TGTGCCAGCCTTAGCGGCTCGATCGGGGGCAATGAGCAGTTCTTC.

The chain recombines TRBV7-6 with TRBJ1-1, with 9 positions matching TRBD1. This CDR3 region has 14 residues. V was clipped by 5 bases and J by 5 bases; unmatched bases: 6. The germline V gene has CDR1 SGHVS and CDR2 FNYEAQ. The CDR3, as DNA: TGTGCCAGCAGCCCCCGACAGGGGGGTACTGAAGCTTTCTTT. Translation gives CASSPRQGGTEAFF.

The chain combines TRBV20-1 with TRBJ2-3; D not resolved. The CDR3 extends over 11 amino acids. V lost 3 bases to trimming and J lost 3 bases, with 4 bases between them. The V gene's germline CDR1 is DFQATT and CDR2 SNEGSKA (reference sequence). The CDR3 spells CSASITDTQYF. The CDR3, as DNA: TGCAGTGCTAGTATTACAGATACGCAGTATTTT.

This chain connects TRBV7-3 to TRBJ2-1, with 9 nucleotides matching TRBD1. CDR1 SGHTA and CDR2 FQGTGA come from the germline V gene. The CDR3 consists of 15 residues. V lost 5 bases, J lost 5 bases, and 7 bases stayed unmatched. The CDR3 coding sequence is TGTGCCAGCAGCGCCTCGGGACAGGGTAACAATGAGCAGTTCTTC. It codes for CASSASGQGNNEQFF.

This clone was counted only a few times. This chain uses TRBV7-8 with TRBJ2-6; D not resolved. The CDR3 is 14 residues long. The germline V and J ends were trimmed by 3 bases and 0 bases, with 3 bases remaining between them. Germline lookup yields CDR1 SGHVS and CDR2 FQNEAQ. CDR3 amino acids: CASSFISGANVLTF. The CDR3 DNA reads TGTGCCAGCAGCTTCATCTCTGGGGCCAACGTCCTGACTTTC. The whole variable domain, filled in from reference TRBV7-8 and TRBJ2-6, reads GAGVSQSPRYKVAKRGQDVALRCDPISGHVSLFWYQQALGQGPEFLTYFQNEAQLDKSGLPSDRFFAERPEGSVSTLKIQRTQQEDSAVYLCASSFISGANVLTFGAGSRLTVL.

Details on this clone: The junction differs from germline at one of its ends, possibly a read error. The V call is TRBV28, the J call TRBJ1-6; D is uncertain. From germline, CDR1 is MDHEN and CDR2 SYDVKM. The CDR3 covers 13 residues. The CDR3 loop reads CACSIDYNSPLHF. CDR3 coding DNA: TGTGCCTGCAGTATAGACTATAATTCACCCCTCCACTTT.

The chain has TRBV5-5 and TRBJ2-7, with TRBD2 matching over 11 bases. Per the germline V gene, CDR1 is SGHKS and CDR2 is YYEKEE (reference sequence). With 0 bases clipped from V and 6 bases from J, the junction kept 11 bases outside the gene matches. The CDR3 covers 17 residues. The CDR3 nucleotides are TGTGCCAGCAGCTTGGGTACCTTAACTAGCGGGAGTTCCGAGCAGTACTTC. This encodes CASSLGTLTSGSSEQYF.

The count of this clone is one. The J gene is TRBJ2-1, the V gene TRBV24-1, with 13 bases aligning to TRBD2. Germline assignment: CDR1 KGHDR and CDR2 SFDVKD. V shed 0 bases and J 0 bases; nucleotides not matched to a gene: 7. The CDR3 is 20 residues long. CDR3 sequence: CATSDLRRLAGGRSYNEQFF. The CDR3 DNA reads TGTGCCACCAGTGATTTGCGCCGACTAGCGGGAGGACGCTCCTACAATGAGCAGTTCTTC.

The CDR3 is CASSLGPGVHEQYF. The CDR3, as DNA: TGTGCCAGCAGCCTTGGCCCGGGAGTTCACGAGCAGTACTTC. The V call is TRBV14, the J call TRBJ2-7, with a possible D match to TRBD2 (6 bases). The CDR3 sequence is 14 residues long. V was trimmed by 4 bases and J by 5 bases, leaving 15 bases between them. Per germline, CDR1 SGHDN and CDR2 FVKESK.

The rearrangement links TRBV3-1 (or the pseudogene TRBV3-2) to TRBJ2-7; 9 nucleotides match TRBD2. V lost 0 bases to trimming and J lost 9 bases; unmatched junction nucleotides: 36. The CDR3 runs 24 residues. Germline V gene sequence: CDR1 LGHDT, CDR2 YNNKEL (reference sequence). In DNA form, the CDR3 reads TGTGCCAGCAGCCAAGATGGGTGGTTATGTGAACTATCTAGCGGGGATCCCCCAGTAGTCGTGCAGTACTTC. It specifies CASSQDGWLCELSSGDPPVVVQYF.

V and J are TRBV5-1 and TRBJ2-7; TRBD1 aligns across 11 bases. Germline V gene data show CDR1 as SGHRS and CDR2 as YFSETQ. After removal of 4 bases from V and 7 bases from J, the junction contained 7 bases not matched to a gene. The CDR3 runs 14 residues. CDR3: CASSPGQGAWEQYF. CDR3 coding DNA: TGCGCCAGCAGCCCCGGACAGGGGGCGTGGGAGCAGTACTTC. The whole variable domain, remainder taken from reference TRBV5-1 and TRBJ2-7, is KAGVTQTPRYLIKTRGQQVTLSCSPISGHRSVSWYQQTPGQGLQFLFEYFSETQRNKGNFPGRFSGRQFSNSRSEMNVSTLELGDSALYLCASSPGQGAWEQYFGPGTRLTVT.

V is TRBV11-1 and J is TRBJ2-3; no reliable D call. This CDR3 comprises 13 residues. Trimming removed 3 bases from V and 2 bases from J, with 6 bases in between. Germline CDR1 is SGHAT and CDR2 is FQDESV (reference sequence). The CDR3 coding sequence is TGTGCCAGCAGCTTTGCAGACACAGATACGCAGTATTTT. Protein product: CASSFADTDTQYF.

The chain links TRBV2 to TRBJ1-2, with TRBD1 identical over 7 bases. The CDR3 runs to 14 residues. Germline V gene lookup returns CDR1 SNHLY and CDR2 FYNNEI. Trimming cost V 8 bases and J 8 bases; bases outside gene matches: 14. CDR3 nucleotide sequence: TGTGCCAGCCGCCGGCAGGGGGAGGAGAGGGGCTACACCTTC. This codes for CASRRQGEERGYTF.

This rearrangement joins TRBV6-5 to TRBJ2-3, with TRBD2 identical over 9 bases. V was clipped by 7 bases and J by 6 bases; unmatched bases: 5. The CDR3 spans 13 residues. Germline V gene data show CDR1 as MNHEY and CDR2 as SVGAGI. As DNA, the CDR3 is TGTGCCAGCATTCCTAGCGGGACGGATACGCAGTATTTT. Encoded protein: CASIPSGTDTQYF.

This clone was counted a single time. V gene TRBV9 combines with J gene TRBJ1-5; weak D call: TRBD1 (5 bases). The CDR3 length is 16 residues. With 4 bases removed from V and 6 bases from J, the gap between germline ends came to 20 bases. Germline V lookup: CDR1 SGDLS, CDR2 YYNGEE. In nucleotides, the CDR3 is TGTGCCAGCAGCCCAACGGGGGGAGGTCTAGGTCAGCCCCAGCATTTT. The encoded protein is CASSPTGGGLGQPQHF.

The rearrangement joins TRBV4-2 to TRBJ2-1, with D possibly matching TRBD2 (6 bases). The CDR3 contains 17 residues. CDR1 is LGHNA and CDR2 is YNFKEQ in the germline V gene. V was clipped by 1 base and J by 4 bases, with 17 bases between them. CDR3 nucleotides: TGTGCCAGCAGCCAAGTCGGGAGCACCAATAGTTACAATGAGCAGTTCTTC. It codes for CASSQVGSTNSYNEQFF.